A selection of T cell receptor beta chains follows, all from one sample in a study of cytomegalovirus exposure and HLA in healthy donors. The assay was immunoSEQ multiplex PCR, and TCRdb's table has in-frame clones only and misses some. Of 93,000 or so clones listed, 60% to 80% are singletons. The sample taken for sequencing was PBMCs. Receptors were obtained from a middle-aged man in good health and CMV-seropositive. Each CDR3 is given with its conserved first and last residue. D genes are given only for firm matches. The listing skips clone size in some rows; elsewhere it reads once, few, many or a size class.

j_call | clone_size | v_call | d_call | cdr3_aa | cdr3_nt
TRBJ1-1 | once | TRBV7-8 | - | CASTRGGGTEAFF | TGTGCCAGCACCCGGGGGGGAGGCACTGAAGCTTTCTTT
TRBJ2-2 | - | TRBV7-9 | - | CASSLAVVATGELFF | TGTGCCAGCAGCTTAGCGGTGGTAGCAACCGGGGAGCTGTTTTTT
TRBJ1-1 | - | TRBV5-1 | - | CASSLGTGTTEAFF | TGCGCCAGCAGCTTGGGTACAGGGACCACTGAAGCTTTCTTT
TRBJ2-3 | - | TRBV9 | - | CASSVVPTGDTQYF | TGTGCCAGCAGCGTAGTCCCCACTGGAGATACGCAGTATTTT
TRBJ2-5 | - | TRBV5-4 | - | CASSSRVETQYF | TGTGCCAGCAGCTCTCGGGTAGAGACCCAGTACTTC
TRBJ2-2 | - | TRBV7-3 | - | CASSPIGLLNTGELFF | TGTGCCAGCAGTCCGATAGGACTCCTGAACACCGGGGAGCTGTTTTTT
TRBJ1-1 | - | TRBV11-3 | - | CASSLDRGNEAFF | TGTGCCAGCAGCTTAGATCGGGGGAATGAAGCTTTCTTT
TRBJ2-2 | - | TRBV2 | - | CASSRAGLNTGELFF | TGTGCCAGCAGCCGCGCGGGACTGAACACCGGGGAGCTGTTTTTT
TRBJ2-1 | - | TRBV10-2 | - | CATGGNTGLAYNEQFF | TGCGCCACCGGAGGGAATACGGGACTGGCCTACAATGAGCAGTTCTTC
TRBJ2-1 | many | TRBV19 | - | CASSIYRPGGYNEQFF | TGTGCCAGTAGTATATATCGCCCCGGGGGCTACAATGAGCAGTTCTTC
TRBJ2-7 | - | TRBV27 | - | CASSRGRGNEQYF | TGTGCCAGCAGCCGAGGCCGGGGAAACGAGCAGTACTTC
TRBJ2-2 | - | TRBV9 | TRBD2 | CASSASGANTGELFF | TGTGCCAGCAGCGCTAGCGGGGCTAACACCGGGGAGCTGTTTTTT
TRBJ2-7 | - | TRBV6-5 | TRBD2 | CASGTYSSAGEEQYF | TGTGCCAGCGGCACCTACTCCTCCGCGGGGGAGGAGCAGTACTTC
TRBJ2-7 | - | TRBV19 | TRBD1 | CASSRHGQEDYEQYF | TGTGCCAGTAGTAGACACGGACAGGAGGACTACGAGCAGTACTTC
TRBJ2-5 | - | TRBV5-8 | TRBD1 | CASSLGTGGKGLETQYF | TGTGCCAGCAGCTTGGGGACAGGGGGCAAAGGGTTAGAGACCCAGTACTTC
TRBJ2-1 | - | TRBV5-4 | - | CATSGTNYNEQFF | TGTGCGACCAGCGGGACAAACTACAATGAGCAGTTCTTC
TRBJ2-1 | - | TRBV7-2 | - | CASSSRSGSSYNEQFF | TGTGCCAGCAGCTCTCGTAGCGGAAGCTCCTACAATGAGCAGTTCTTC
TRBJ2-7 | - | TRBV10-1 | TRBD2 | CASSAHSGTSSYEQYF | TGCGCCAGCAGTGCCCATAGCGGGACCAGCTCCTACGAGCAGTACTTC
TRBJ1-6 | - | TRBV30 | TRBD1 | CAWRSLGQRDSPLHF | TGTGCCTGGAGGTCGCTGGGACAGAGGGACTCACCCCTCCACTTT
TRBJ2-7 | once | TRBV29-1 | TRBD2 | CSVGTSGSSGEQYF | TGCAGCGTCGGGACTAGCGGGAGTTCAGGCGAGCAGTACTTC